The next 28 T cell receptor beta chains were all read from a single sample in a study of T cell changes during pregnancy in multiple sclerosis. The method was immunoSEQ multiplex PCR; TCRdb's version includes in-frame clones alone and lacks a portion of them. The repertoire holds more than 40,000 clones, 85% to 95% seen once, with about 0.7% in the top ten. The source was CD4+ T cells from peripheral blood mononuclear cells, collected in the third trimester of pregnancy. Receptors originate from a female donor with multiple sclerosis, enrolled in a pregnancy study.

The chain is built from TRBV6-6 and TRBJ2-3, with D unclear. V lost 2 bases, J lost 4 bases, and 13 bases lay in between. CDR3 length equals 15 residues. Germline V gene sequence: CDR1 MNHNY, CDR2 SVGAGI (reference sequence). The CDR3 nucleotides are TGTGCCAGCAGTTACCTCGGTCTGTCGGCAGATACGCAGTATTTT. Translating gives CASSYLGLSADTQYF.

The J gene is TRBJ1-1, the V gene TRBV6-1, with 11 nucleotides matching TRBD1. The CDR3 has 14 amino acids. The germline gives CDR1 MNHNS, CDR2 SASEGT. The junction had 12 bases not matched to a gene; V was cut back by 8 bases and J by 10 bases. The CDR3 coding sequence is TGTGCCAGCTGGGGACAGGGGGGATCCAGGGGAGCTTTCTTT. It encodes CASWGQGGSRGAFF.

This clone was picked up one time. One end of the junction is discordant with germline, which a read error may explain. J is TRBJ1-4 and V is TRBV28; 7 positions agree with TRBD1. CDR3 length equals 12 residues. CDR1 MDHEN and CDR2 SYDVKM come from the germline V gene. CDR3 protein: CASSFFSGQESF. The CDR3 nucleotides read TGTGCCAGCAGCTTTTTCTCCGGACAGGAGAGTTTT.

This rearrangement joins TRBV6-5 to TRBJ1-1; D may be TRBD1 (6 bases). The CDR3 totals 14 residues. V dropped 5 bases and J dropped 4 bases, with 14 bases sitting between them. Per the germline V gene, CDR1 is MNHEY and CDR2 is SVGAGI. This CDR3 is CASSTNRVGTEAFF. The CDR3 DNA reads as TGTGCCAGCAGTACAAACAGGGTAGGCACTGAAGCTTTCTTT.

The chain carries TRBV9 and TRBJ2-2, with 9 bases matching TRBD2. The CDR3 has 16 amino acids. Losses at the gene ends were 4 bases for V and 4 bases for J; bases not matched to a gene: 8. Germline CDR1 and CDR2: SGDLS and YYNGEE. The CDR3 DNA sequence: TGTGCCAGCAGCCCAAGTAGCGGGAGAGGCACCGGGGAGCTGTTTTTT. Its translation is CASSPSSGRGTGELFF.

The V gene is TRBV27, the J gene TRBJ2-4; D not resolved. The CDR3 runs to 14 residues. In germline, CDR1 is MNHEY, CDR2 SMNVEV (reference sequence). Between the trimmed V and J ends, which lost 5 bases and 0 bases, there was a span of 8 bases. CDR3 sequence reads: CASSPLLAKNIQYF. In DNA, the CDR3 is TGTGCCAGCAGTCCTCTCCTAGCCAAAAACATTCAGTACTTC.

Written as DNA, the CDR3 is TGTGCCAGCAGCCAAGATCAAAACCAGAAGCAGTACTTC. Its translation: CASSQDQNQKQYF. The gene calls are TRBV4-2 and TRBJ2-7; D gene ambiguous. This CDR3 is 13 amino acids long. Germline CDR1 reads LGHNA; CDR2 reads YNFKEQ. V was cut by 0 bases and J by 8 bases, with 11 bases left in between.

The chain carries TRBV6-1 and TRBJ1-3, with 7 bases lining up with TRBD1. V lost 3 bases to trimming and J lost 8 bases; unmatched junction nucleotides: 10. The CDR3 extends over 15 amino acids. CDR1 and CDR2 (germline): MNHNS, SASEGT. The CDR3 region has the DNA TGTGCCAGCAGTGATGGACAGGCGGGGAAGGACACCATATATTTT. It is translated as CASSDGQAGKDTIYF.

This clone appeared a single time. The chain is built from TRBV9 and TRBJ2-2; D is unclear. Germline V gene sequence: CDR1 SGDLS, CDR2 YYNGEE. Trimming removed 0 bases from V and 2 bases from J, with 8 bases in between. The CDR3 sequence is 15 residues long. The CDR3 loop reads CASSVASSNTGELFF. The CDR3 bases are TGTGCCAGCAGCGTAGCCAGTAGCAACACCGGGGAGCTGTTTTTT.

The CDR3: CASSQGFDRGRGGNTIYF. The CDR3 coding sequence is TGCGCCAGCAGCCAAGGCTTTGACAGGGGGCGTGGTGGAAACACCATATATTTT. The chain recombines TRBV4-1 with TRBJ1-3; 10 bases fit TRBD1. The CDR3 spans 18 residues. V dropped 1 base and J dropped 3; count of bases not matched to a gene: 9. The germline V gene has CDR1 MGHRA and CDR2 YSYEKL.

The chain is built from TRBV5-1 and TRBJ2-7, with a possible D match to TRBD1 (5 bases). The CDR3 runs to 14 residues. Germline V gives CDR1 SGHRS, CDR2 YFSETQ. V was trimmed by 0 bases and J by 5 bases, leaving 12 bases between them. For the CDR3, the DNA is TGCGCCAGCAGCTTGGCCTGGCAGGGCGACGAGCAGTACTTC. This sequence encodes CASSLAWQGDEQYF.

This clone has a single count. The chain combines TRBV21-1 with TRBJ1-5; the table's D gene call, TRBD1, was not cross checked with the DNA. TRBV21-1 is a pseudogene. This CDR3 has 14 amino acids. CDR3 DNA: TGTGCCAGCGCCCAGTCCCCCCGCAATCAGCCCCAGCATTTT. It codes for CASAQSPRNQPQHF.

V gene TRBV7-8 combines with J gene TRBJ1-1; a possible D gene is TRBD1 (5 bases). Germline V gene sequence: CDR1 SGHVS, CDR2 FQNEAQ. This CDR3 spans 12 amino acids. Trimming shortened V by 1 base and J by 10 bases, and 10 bases separated the two germline ends. The CDR3 spells CASSLEGKGAFF. CDR3 DNA: TGTGCCAGCAGCTTAGAGGGGAAGGGAGCTTTCTTT.

The J gene is TRBJ1-1, the V gene TRBV6-5; TRBD1 agrees at 8 bases. V lost 10 bases, J lost 1 base, and 11 bases stayed unmatched. CDR1 and CDR2 from the germline V gene are MNHEY and SVGAGI. CDR3 length: 15 residues. The CDR3 loop is CATTDRGGKNTEAFF. The CDR3, as DNA: TGTGCCACAACTGACAGGGGAGGAAAGAACACTGAAGCTTTCTTT.

J is TRBJ1-1 and V is TRBV4-1; 7 nucleotides match TRBD1. J was trimmed by 6 bases and V by 4 bases; bases with no gene match: 14. Looked up from germline, CDR1 is MGHRA and CDR2 is YSYEKL. This CDR3 contains 16 residues. CDR3 bases: TGCGCCAGCAGCCCACCACTAAGGGGGCCTAGGGCTGAAGCTTTCTTT. It is translated as CASSPPLRGPRAEAFF.

The J gene is TRBJ1-1, the V gene TRBV30, with D possibly TRBD1 on 6 matching bases. The CDR3 extends over 14 amino acids. CDR1 GTSNPN and CDR2 SVGIG come from the germline V gene (reference sequence). V lost 0 bases and J 1 base, leaving 9 bases between the germline ends. For the CDR3, the DNA is TGTGCCTGGAGTGTAGGACAGTGGAACACTGAAGCTTTCTTT. It translates to CAWSVGQWNTEAFF.

This clone has only one observation. The chain joins TRBV28 to TRBJ1-4; a possible D gene is TRBD1 (6 bases). This CDR3 comprises 17 residues. Trimming pared 2 bases from V and 0 bases from J, leaving 13 bases between. Germline CDR1 reads MDHEN; CDR2 reads SYDVKM. The CDR3 region has the DNA TGTGCCAGCAGTTTACCCCTGGGGGCAGCAACTAATGAAAAACTGTTTTTT. Amino acids: CASSLPLGAATNEKLFF.

V gene TRBV5-4 combines with J gene TRBJ2-5; D uncertain. V dropped 3 bases and J dropped 4 bases, with 13 bases sitting between them. Germline V lookup: CDR1 SGHNT, CDR2 YYREEE (reference sequence). The CDR3 length is 14 residues. The CDR3 is CASSSTVSGETQYF. The CDR3 bases are TGTGCCAGCAGCTCAACAGTGTCCGGAGAGACCCAGTACTTC.

V usage is TRBV6-6 and J usage is TRBJ1-1; maybe TRBD1 (5 bases). V lost 0 bases and J 2 bases, leaving 10 bases between the germline ends. The germline CDR1 and CDR2 sequences are MNHNY and SVGAGI (reference sequence). The length of the CDR3 is 15 residues. The CDR3 DNA sequence: TGTGCCAGCAGTTACTCTGTGGGGGGAAACACTGAAGCTTTCTTT. As protein: CASSYSVGGNTEAFF.

The chain is built from TRBV28 and TRBJ1-2; D is uncertain. CDR3 length: 14 amino acids. V lost 7 bases to trimming and J lost 4 bases, with 16 bases between them. From germline, CDR1 is MDHEN and CDR2 SYDVKM. In DNA, the CDR3 is TGTGCCAGCACCTCGCCGGGGTTTGGCTATGGCTACACCTTC. It is translated as CASTSPGFGYGYTF.

This clone was seen only once. The rearrangement joins TRBV19 to TRBJ1-5, with D possibly being TRBD1 (6 bases). The germline V and J ends were trimmed by 7 bases and 6 bases, with 10 bases remaining between them. The CDR3 runs 12 residues. Germline CDR1 is LNHDA and CDR2 is SQIVND (reference sequence). The CDR3 nucleotides are TGTGCCAGTAAAGGGGGGGGTCAGCCCCAGCATTTT. The encoded protein is CASKGGGQPQHF.

V and J are TRBV11-2 and TRBJ2-5; tentative D call: TRBD2 (5 bases). The CDR3 runs to 13 residues. From germline, CDR1 is SGHAT and CDR2 FQNNGV. Deletions cut 3 bases from V and 2 bases from J, with 7 bases between. The DNA of the CDR3 is TGTGCCAGCAGCTTCGGGAATCAAGAGACCCAGTACTTC. It codes for CASSFGNQETQYF.

The chain has TRBV6-5 and TRBJ2-5, with a possible D match to TRBD2 (5 bases). The germline V gene encodes CDR1 MNHEY and CDR2 SVGAGI. The germline V and J ends were trimmed by 6 bases and 5 bases, with 13 bases remaining between them. The CDR3 has 13 amino acids. The CDR3 DNA sequence: TGTGCCAGCAGACCAGGACTGTTGGAGACCCAGTACTTC. Its translation is CASRPGLLETQYF.

The rearrangement joins TRBV28 to TRBJ2-3; TRBD2 agrees at 12 bases. Trimming cost V 9 bases and J 2 bases; bases outside gene matches: 3. The V gene's germline CDR1 is MDHEN and CDR2 SYDVKM. The CDR3 is 14 residues long. CDR3 region: CASGLAGSTDTQYF. DNA for the CDR3: TGTGCCAGTGGACTAGCGGGATCCACAGATACGCAGTATTTT.

The J gene is TRBJ2-5, the V gene TRBV19; the D is unclear. CDR3 length equals 16 residues. V dropped 2 bases and J dropped 2 bases, with 15 bases sitting between them. Germline CDR1 is LNHDA and CDR2 is SQIVND (reference sequence). CDR3 sequence reads: CASSITATREQETQYF. DNA for the CDR3: TGTGCCAGTAGTATAACGGCGACTCGCGAGCAAGAGACCCAGTACTTC.

The J gene is TRBJ2-7, the V gene TRBV25-1, with 7 bases lining up with TRBD2. The germline V gene encodes CDR1 MGHDK and CDR2 SYGVNS. The CDR3 is 11 residues long. V lost 8 bases and J lost 4; bases outside the gene matches: 2. The CDR3: CASGRVYEQYF. In DNA, the CDR3 is TGTGCCAGCGGGAGGGTATACGAGCAGTACTTC.

This sequence joins TRBV6-1 and TRBJ2-3; D might be TRBD1 (6 bases). Germline CDR1 and CDR2: MNHNS and SASEGT. Trimming pared 2 bases from V and 4 bases from J, leaving 13 bases between. The CDR3 has 15 amino acids. DNA of the CDR3: TGTGCCAGCAGTGAATTGCCAGGGGTGCCAGATACGCAGTATTTT. It encodes CASSELPGVPDTQYF.

V and J are TRBV23-1 and TRBJ2-4; TRBD1 aligns across 7 bases. TRBV23-1 has ORF status, its function being uncertain. The CDR3 has 17 residues. The J segment lost 0 bases and the V segment lost 0 bases, leaving 5 bases of the junction unmatched. CDR3 amino acids: CASSQSIGTAAKNIQYF. CDR3 coding DNA: TGCGCCAGCAGTCAATCGATCGGGACAGCAGCCAAAAACATTCAGTACTTC.